This T cell receptor beta chain emerged from a study of blood T cell repertoires in COVID-19. TCRdb's copy holds only in-frame clones and misses some; the assay was immunoSEQ multiplex PCR. The data contain 200,000 to 250,000 clones, around 84% of them singletons. This TCR derives from a woman in her 40s who had recovered from COVID-19. Sequencing was carried out using PBMCs or T cells enriched from blood (not recorded which).

CDR3 residues: CASSLERTDTQYF. The CDR3 region has the DNA TGCGCCAGCAGCTTGGAGCGCACAGATACGCAGTATTTT. This rearrangement joins TRBV5-1 to TRBJ2-3; unclear D gene. The germline CDR1 and CDR2 sequences are SGHRS and YFSETQ. This CDR3 has 13 residues. Trimming shortened V by 0 bases and J by 1 base, and 3 bases separated the two germline ends.